Listed here are 11 T cell receptor beta chains from one sample, sequenced in a study of Tregs in tolerant kidney transplant recipients. Using immunoSEQ multiplex PCR, the repertoire was profiled, and TCRdb retains in-frame clones only, with some absent. The repertoire holds roughly 120,000 clones, with roughly 92% as singletons. Sequencing was performed on CD4+ T cells from blood. These receptors originate from a human donor in good health.

V usage is TRBV18 and J usage is TRBJ2-3; 9 bases map to TRBD1. This CDR3 spans 16 amino acids. V dropped 8 bases and J dropped 5; count of bases not matched to a gene: 14. Germline V gene data show CDR1 as KGHSH and CDR2 as LQKENI. The CDR3: CASRTLQGAKRDTQYF. In nucleotides, the CDR3 is TGTGCCAGCCGAACCTTACAGGGGGCGAAGAGAGATACGCAGTATTTT. The full variable domain, rest sourced from reference TRBV18 and TRBJ2-3, is NAGVMQNPRHLVRRRGQEARLRCSPMKGHSHVYWYRQLPEEGLKFMVYLQKENIIDESGMPKERFSAEFPKEGPSILRIQQVVRGDSAAYFCASRTLQGAKRDTQYFGPGTRLTVL.

The rearrangement joins TRBV6-1 to TRBJ2-1; 10 nucleotides align to TRBD2. The CDR3 runs to 15 residues. The germline gives CDR1 MNHNS, CDR2 SASEGT. The junction had 6 bases not matched to a gene; V was cut back by 6 bases and J by 4 bases. CDR3 residues: CASRSGLARYNEQFF. As DNA, the CDR3 is TGTGCCAGCAGGTCGGGACTAGCGCGTTACAATGAGCAGTTCTTC.

This clone was detected only a few times. The chain recombines TRBV9 with TRBJ1-1, with D perhaps matching TRBD1 (6 bases). Germline CDR1 reads SGDLS; CDR2 reads YYNGEE. V was cut by 3 bases and J by 5 bases, with 8 bases left in between. CDR3 length: 12 residues. The CDR3 bases are TGTGCCAGCAGCGGACAGGAGACTGAAGCTTTCTTT. Protein sequence: CASSGQETEAFF. Supplemented by reference TRBV9 and TRBJ1-1, the full variable domain reads DSGVTQTPKHLITATGQRVTLRCSPRSGDLSVYWYQQSLDQGLQFLIQYYNGEERAKGNILERFSAQQFPDLHSELNLSSLELGDSALYFCASSGQETEAFFGQGTRLTVV.

This clone was recorded once. The chain is built from TRBV12-5 and TRBJ1-2; D is perhaps TRBD1 (5 bases). The CDR3 runs to 16 residues. Germline lookup yields CDR1 LGHNT and CDR2 FRNRAP. Trimming shortened V by 4 bases and J by 0 bases, and 15 bases separated the two germline ends. The CDR3 nucleotides are TGTGCTAGTGGTTCGACCACGGACAAATCTAACTATGGCTACACCTTC. Translated: CASGSTTDKSNYGYTF.

This clone has only a few counts. The chain's CDR3 is CASSLVRSGEQYF. In nucleotides, the CDR3 is TGTGCCAGCAGCTTAGTGCGGAGCGGCGAGCAGTACTTC. The chain carries TRBV11-1 and TRBJ2-7, with D possibly TRBD2 on 5 matching bases. The CDR3 loop spans 13 amino acids. Between the trimmed V and J ends, which lost 1 base and 6 bases, there was a span of 10 bases. The germline V gene has CDR1 SGHAT and CDR2 FQDESV (reference sequence).

V gene TRBV6-1 combines with J gene TRBJ1-2, with 7 bases fitting TRBD1. After removal of 6 bases from V and 2 bases from J, the junction contained 3 bases not matched to a gene. Germline CDR1 and CDR2: MNHNS and SASEGT. The length of the CDR3 is 13 residues. Here the CDR3 DNA reads TGTGCCAGCAGCCTACAGGGGAACTATGGCTACACCTTC. It specifies CASSLQGNYGYTF.

The chain has TRBV29-1 and TRBJ1-2; D unclear. Germline CDR1 is SQVTM and CDR2 is ANQGSEA. CDR3 length equals 12 residues. V was cut by 4 bases and J by 2 bases, with 8 bases left in between. The CDR3 DNA reads as TGCAGCGTTGCGGGGAAAAACTATGGCTACACCTTC. Residues: CSVAGKNYGYTF.

The chain carries TRBV20-1 and TRBJ1-1; TRBD1 agrees at 8 bases. Germline CDR1 and CDR2: DFQATT and SNEGSKA (reference sequence). This CDR3 contains 10 residues. The V gene end was trimmed by 7 bases and the J gene end by 8 bases; junction bases not matched to a gene: 3. The CDR3 nucleotides are TGCAGTGGAAGGGACAGGGAAGCTTTCTTT. Translated: CSGRDREAFF.

The genes are TRBV19 and TRBJ1-1; 7 positions match TRBD1. CDR3 length: 18 amino acids. The V and J ends lost 0 bases and 0 bases, in that order; junction bases with no gene match: 10. Germline values: CDR1 LNHDA, CDR2 SQIVND (reference sequence). The CDR3 nucleotides are TGTGCCAGTAGTATAGAAGGAGGGGGCATAGACATGAACACTGAAGCTTTCTTT. Translation: CASSIEGGGIDMNTEAFF.

This clone was recorded once. This chain links TRBV2 with TRBJ1-5, with TRBD1 matching over 7 bases. With 6 bases clipped from V and 0 bases from J, the junction kept 11 bases outside the gene matches. The CDR3 runs to 17 residues. Germline V gene sequence: CDR1 SNHLY, CDR2 FYNNEI. The CDR3 spells CASSLTGDGVSNQPQHF. The CDR3 bases are TGTGCCAGCAGCCTAACAGGGGATGGGGTTAGCAATCAGCCCCAGCATTTT.

The chain uses TRBV19 and TRBJ1-1, with TRBD1 identical over 7 bases. V lost 5 bases, J lost 4 bases, and 10 bases stayed unmatched. The germline V gene encodes CDR1 LNHDA and CDR2 SQIVND (reference sequence). CDR3 length equals 15 residues. The chain's CDR3 is CASSSPTGSRTEAFF. CDR3 nucleotides: TGTGCCAGTAGTTCTCCGACAGGGTCACGCACTGAAGCTTTCTTT.